These 20 T cell receptor beta chains came from one sample sequenced in a study of response to subunit inactivated influenza vaccine. In TCRdb, the RT-PCR reads were re-called with MiXCR into one record per CDR3 protein. The data show hundreds of thousands of distinct CDR3 sequences, with 13% to 15% seen just once and around 7.6% held by the top ten. The sample was PBMCs from blood, taken 14 to 15 days before vaccination. These receptor sequences come from a man over 45 who received an inactivated influenza vaccine.

This clonotype was recorded a few times. This chain connects TRBV7-9 to TRBJ1-1; 7 bases are a match to TRBD1. This CDR3 has 14 amino acids. The J segment lost 1 base and the V segment lost 2 bases, leaving 1 base of the junction unmatched. The germline CDR1 and CDR2 sequences are SEHNR and FQNEAQ (reference sequence). CDR3 protein: CASSLRDRNTEAFF. DNA of the CDR3: TGTGCCAGCAGCTTAAGGGACAGGAACACTGAAGCTTTCTTT.

The rearrangement uses TRBV7-9 and TRBJ1-1, with D perhaps matching TRBD1 (6 bases). Per the germline V gene, CDR1 is SEHNR and CDR2 is FQNEAQ (reference sequence). V lost 10 bases and J 5 bases, leaving 14 bases between the germline ends. CDR3 length equals 12 residues. The CDR3 loop is CATNMGATEAFF. The CDR3 nucleotides read TGTGCCACCAATATGGGGGCGACTGAAGCTTTCTTT.

The V gene is TRBV10-3, the J gene TRBJ2-3, with D possibly TRBD1 on 5 matching bases. The CDR3 sequence is 14 residues long. The V gene lost 4 bases and the J gene lost 8 bases, with 16 bases spanning the gap. CDR1 and CDR2 from the germline V gene are ENHRY and SYGVKD. The CDR3 region has the DNA TGTGCCATCAGTGTCAGGGTGGGTGACGGTACGCAGTATTTT. This gives the protein CAISVRVGDGTQYF.

The V and J genes are TRBV12-3 or TRBV12-4 and TRBJ2-7, with 11 nucleotides matching TRBD1. There are 17 residues in the CDR3. The CDR3 sequence is CASTGGQGVSHADEQYF. In DNA, the CDR3 is TGTGCTTCCACCGGGGGACAGGGGGTTTCACATGCGGACGAGCAGTACTTC.

This chain links TRBV12-3 or TRBV12-4 with TRBJ1-4; the match to TRBD1 covers 7 bases. This CDR3 comprises 14 residues. V shed 6 bases, J shed 7 bases, and the junction held 8 bases outside the gene matches. CDR3 protein: CASRMTGRVEKLFF. The CDR3 region has the DNA TGTGCCAGCAGAATGACAGGGAGGGTTGAAAAACTGTTTTTT.

This clonotype has at least ten counts. CDR3 residues: CASIRNGEQFF. The CDR3 DNA reads as TGTGCCAGCATACGGAACGGTGAGCAGTTCTTC. The chain carries TRBV27 and TRBJ2-1; no definite D call. The ends were cut back, 7 bases at V and 9 bases at J, with 10 bases in the middle. Germline V gives CDR1 MNHEY, CDR2 SMNVEV (reference sequence). The CDR3 totals 11 residues.

This clonotype was observed many times. The rearrangement links TRBV5-1 to TRBJ2-7, with 8 bases fitting TRBD1. J was trimmed by 4 bases and V by 4 bases; bases with no gene match: 7. Germline V lookup: CDR1 SGHRS, CDR2 YFSETQ. The CDR3 spans 14 residues. The CDR3 DNA sequence: TGCGCCAGCAGCGCAGACAGGGGCCCGTACGAGCAGTACTTC. Translation: CASSADRGPYEQYF.

This clonotype was counted a few times. The V call is TRBV4-1, the J call TRBJ2-3; D is unclear. Trimming cost V 0 bases and J 4 bases, with 17 bases left between them. The length of the CDR3 is 17 residues. The germline CDR1 and CDR2 sequences are MGHRA and YSYEKL. CDR3 coding DNA: TGCGCCAGCAGCCAAGATAGGATAGGCCCCACGGCAGATACGCAGTATTTT. This encodes CASSQDRIGPTADTQYF.

This clonotype was counted ten times or more. V gene TRBV29-1 combines with J gene TRBJ2-1; 10 nucleotides align to TRBD2. This CDR3 spans 14 amino acids. Trimming took 4 bases from V and 4 from J; bases not matched to a gene: 4. CDR1 and CDR2 from the germline V gene are SQVTM and ANQGSEA. DNA for the CDR3: TGCAGCGTTGGCGGGACTAGCGTGTACAATGAGCAGTTCTTC. Translated: CSVGGTSVYNEQFF.

This clonotype was counted many times. The J gene is TRBJ2-7, the V gene TRBV28; 7 bases fit TRBD1. After removal of 5 bases from V and 6 bases from J, the junction contained 13 bases not matched to a gene. Germline V lookup: CDR1 MDHEN, CDR2 SYDVKM. The CDR3 consists of 15 residues. CDR3 region: CASSPWDRFSREQYF. CDR3 nucleotide sequence: TGTGCCAGCAGTCCGTGGGACAGATTTTCTCGCGAGCAGTACTTC.

This clonotype turned up a few times. V gene TRBV29-1 combines with J gene TRBJ2-1; D is possibly TRBD2 (6 bases). The CDR3 contains 17 residues. Germline CDR1 and CDR2: SQVTM and ANQGSEA. With 3 bases removed from V and 0 bases from J, the gap between germline ends came to 18 bases. DNA for the CDR3: TGCAGCGTTGATATCGGGGGAGCGTCGAGCTCCTACAATGAGCAGTTCTTC. As protein: CSVDIGGASSSYNEQFF.

This clonotype was detected a few times. CDR3 DNA: TGCAGTGCTAGAGACGCCCAACTAGCGGGATACACAGATACGCAGTATTTT. This gives the protein CSARDAQLAGYTDTQYF. The rearrangement uses TRBV20-1 and TRBJ2-3; 10 nucleotides align to TRBD2. J was trimmed by 2 bases and V by 0 bases; bases with no gene match: 8. The CDR3 sequence is 17 residues long. Germline CDR1 reads DFQATT; CDR2 reads SNEGSKA (reference sequence).

The genes are TRBV7-2 and TRBJ2-5, with 8 bases that match TRBD2. J lost 0 bases, V lost 2 bases, and 5 bases had no gene match. Germline-derived CDR1 and CDR2 are SGHTA and FQGNSA. The CDR3 is made up of 16 amino acids. The CDR3 DNA sequence: TGTGCCAGCAGCTTATTGAGCGGGGGAAACCAAGAGACCCAGTACTTC. The encoded protein is CASSLLSGGNQETQYF.

CDR3 in amino acids: CATSDRKNLTDNEQFF. The CDR3 DNA follows: TGTGCCACCAGTGATCGCAAGAACCTGACAGACAATGAGCAGTTCTTC. This chain links TRBV24-1 with TRBJ2-1; D is perhaps TRBD1 (5 bases). The CDR3 has 16 amino acids. Germline lookup yields CDR1 KGHDR and CDR2 SFDVKD. V shed 3 bases and J shed 5 bases, with 16 bases lying between them.

V usage is TRBV7-2 and J usage is TRBJ2-1, with TRBD1 matching 9 bases. In germline, CDR1 is SGHTA, CDR2 FQGNSA. The CDR3 loop spans 19 amino acids. V lost 3 bases and J lost 0; bases outside the gene matches: 12. In DNA form, the CDR3 reads TGTGCCAGCAGCTTTCCGGACAGGGGAGTTGGTAGCTCCTACAATGAGCAGTTCTTC. This encodes CASSFPDRGVGSSYNEQFF.

This clonotype was detected many times. V usage is TRBV12-3 or TRBV12-4 and J usage is TRBJ1-5, with D maybe TRBD1 (6 bases). This CDR3 region has 15 residues. The V end lost 3 bases, the J end lost 0 bases, and 9 bases lay between the germline ends. In nucleotides, the CDR3 is TGTGCCAGCAGTTTTGAGGGGGGTAGCAATCAGCCCCAGCATTTT. Its translation: CASSFEGGSNQPQHF.

The chain couples TRBV7-9 to TRBJ2-1; TRBD2 matches 7 bases. Unmatched junction bases numbered 5, after V lost 7 bases and J lost 2 bases. Germline V gene lookup returns CDR1 SEHNR and CDR2 FQNEAQ (reference sequence). This CDR3 comprises 14 residues. CDR3 amino acids: CASIGGSPYNEQFF. CDR3 nucleotide sequence: TGTGCCAGCATCGGCGGGAGCCCCTACAATGAGCAGTTCTTC.

In its sample, this clonotype was seen many times. The gene calls are TRBV10-3 and TRBJ2-1, with no clear D. The V and J ends lost 3 bases and 5 bases respectively, with 5 bases between them. Germline V gene sequence: CDR1 ENHRY, CDR2 SYGVKD. The CDR3 extends over 12 amino acids. CDR3 bases: TGTGCCATCAGTGAAGGTGACAATGAGCAGTTCTTC. It codes for CAISEGDNEQFF.

This clonotype was recorded a few times. As DNA, the CDR3 is TGTGCCAGCAGTTGGACAGGACGCCCATCAGATACGCAGTATTTT. Translation gives CASSWTGRPSDTQYF. The V call is TRBV11-3, the J call TRBJ2-3, with 7 bases that match TRBD1. V lost 6 bases, J lost 4 bases, and 10 bases stayed unmatched. This CDR3 has 15 residues. CDR1 is SGHNT, CDR2 YENEEA, per germline.

This chain joins TRBV21-1 and TRBJ2-3; TRBD1 is the table's D call, not checked against the DNA. TRBV21-1 is noted as a pseudogene. CDR3 length: 18 amino acids. The CDR3 sequence is CASSKVRVRQGMTDTQYF. CDR3 in DNA: TGTGCCAGCAGCAAAGTACGAGTTCGACAGGGGATGACAGATACGCAGTATTTT.